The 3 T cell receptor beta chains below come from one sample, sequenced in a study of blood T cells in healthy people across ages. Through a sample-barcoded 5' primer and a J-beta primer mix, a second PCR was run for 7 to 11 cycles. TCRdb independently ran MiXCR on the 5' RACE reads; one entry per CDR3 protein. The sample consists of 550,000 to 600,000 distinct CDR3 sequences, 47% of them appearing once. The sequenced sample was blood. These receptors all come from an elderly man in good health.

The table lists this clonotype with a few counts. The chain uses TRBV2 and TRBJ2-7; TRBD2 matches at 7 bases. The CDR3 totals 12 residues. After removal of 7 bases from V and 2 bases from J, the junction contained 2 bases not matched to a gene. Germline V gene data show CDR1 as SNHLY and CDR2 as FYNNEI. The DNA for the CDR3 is TGTGCCAGCATGGGAGGGCCCTACGAGCAGTACTTC. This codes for CASMGGPYEQYF. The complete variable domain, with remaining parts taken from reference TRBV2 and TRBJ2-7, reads EPEVTQTPSHQVTQMGQEVILRCVPISNHLYFYWYRQILGQKVEFLVSFYNNEISEKSEIFDDQFSVERPDGSNFTLKIRSTKLEDSAMYFCASMGGPYEQYFGPGTRLTVT.

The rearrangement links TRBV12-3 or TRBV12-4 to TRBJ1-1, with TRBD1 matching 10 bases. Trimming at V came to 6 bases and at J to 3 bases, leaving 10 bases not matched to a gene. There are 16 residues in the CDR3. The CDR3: CASRPGTGVDYTEAFF. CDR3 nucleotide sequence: TGTGCCAGCAGACCCGGGACAGGGGTAGATTACACTGAAGCTTTCTTT.

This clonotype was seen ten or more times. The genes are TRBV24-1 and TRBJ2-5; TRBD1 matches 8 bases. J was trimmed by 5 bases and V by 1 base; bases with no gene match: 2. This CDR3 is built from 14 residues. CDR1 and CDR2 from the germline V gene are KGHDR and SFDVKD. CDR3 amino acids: CATSDLGQGETQYF. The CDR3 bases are TGTGCCACCAGTGATTTAGGACAGGGTGAGACCCAGTACTTC.